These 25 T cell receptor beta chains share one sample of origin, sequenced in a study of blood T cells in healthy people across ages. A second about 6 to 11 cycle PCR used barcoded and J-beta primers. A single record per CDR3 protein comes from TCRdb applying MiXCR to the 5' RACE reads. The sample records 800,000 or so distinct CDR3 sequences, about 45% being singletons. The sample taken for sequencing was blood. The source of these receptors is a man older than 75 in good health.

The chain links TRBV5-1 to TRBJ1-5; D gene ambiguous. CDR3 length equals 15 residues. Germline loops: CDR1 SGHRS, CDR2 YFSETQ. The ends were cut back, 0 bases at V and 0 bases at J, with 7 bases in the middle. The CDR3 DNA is TGCGCCAGCAGCTTGGGGACGGTTAGCAATCAGCCCCAGCATTTT. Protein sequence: CASSLGTVSNQPQHF.

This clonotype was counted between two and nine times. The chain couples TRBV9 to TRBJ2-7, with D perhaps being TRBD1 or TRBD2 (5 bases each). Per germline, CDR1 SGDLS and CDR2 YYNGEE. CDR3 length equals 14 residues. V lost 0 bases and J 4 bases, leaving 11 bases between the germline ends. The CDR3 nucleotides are TGTGCCAGCAGCGTAGCTACGGGGCTATACGAGCAGTACTTC. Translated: CASSVATGLYEQYF. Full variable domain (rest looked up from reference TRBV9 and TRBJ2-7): DSGVTQTPKHLITATGQRVTLRCSPRSGDLSVYWYQQSLDQGLQFLIQYYNGEERAKGNILERFSAQQFPDLHSELNLSSLELGDSALYFCASSVATGLYEQYFGPGTRLTVT.

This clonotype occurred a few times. This chain's CDR3 is CASSFIGLADNEQFF. The DNA of the CDR3 is TGTGCCAGCAGTTTCATTGGACTAGCGGACAATGAGCAGTTCTTC. This chain connects TRBV27 to TRBJ2-1; 10 bases fit TRBD2. The V gene's germline CDR1 is MNHEY and CDR2 SMNVEV (reference sequence). Unmatched junction bases numbered 4, after V lost 3 bases and J lost 5 bases. This CDR3 is 15 amino acids long.

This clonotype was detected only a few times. DNA of the CDR3: TGTGCCAGCAGTTATCGGGGGGCGCTTTTTGATGAGCAGTTCTTC. Amino acids: CASSYRGALFDEQFF. This chain connects TRBV6-5 to TRBJ2-1, with a weak D call TRBD2 (7 bases). Trimming removed 3 bases from V and 8 bases from J, with 17 bases in between. Germline V gene data show CDR1 as MNHEY and CDR2 as SVGAGI. The CDR3 sequence is 15 residues long.

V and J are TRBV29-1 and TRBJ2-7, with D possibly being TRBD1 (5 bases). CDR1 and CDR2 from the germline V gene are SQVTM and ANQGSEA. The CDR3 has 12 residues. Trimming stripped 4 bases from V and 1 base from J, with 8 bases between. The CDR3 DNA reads TGCAGCGTTGTCCCAGGGTCCTACGAGCAGTACTTC. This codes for CSVVPGSYEQYF.

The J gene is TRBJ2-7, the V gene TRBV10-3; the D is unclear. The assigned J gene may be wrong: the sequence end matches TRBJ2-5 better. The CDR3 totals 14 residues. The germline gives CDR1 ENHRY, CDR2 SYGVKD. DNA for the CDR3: TGTGCCATCAGTGAGTCCGCAGCCTTGGAGACCCAGTACTTC. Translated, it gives CAISESAALETQYF.

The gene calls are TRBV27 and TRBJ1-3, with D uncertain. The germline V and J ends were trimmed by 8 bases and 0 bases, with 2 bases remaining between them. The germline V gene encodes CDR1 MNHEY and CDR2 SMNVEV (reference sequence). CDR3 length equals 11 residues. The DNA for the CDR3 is TGTGCCAGCCACTCTGGAAACACCATATATTTT. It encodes CASHSGNTIYF.

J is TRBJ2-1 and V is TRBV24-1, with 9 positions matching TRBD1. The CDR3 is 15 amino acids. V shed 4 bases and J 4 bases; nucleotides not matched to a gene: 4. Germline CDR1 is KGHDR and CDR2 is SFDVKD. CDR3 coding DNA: TGTGCCACCAGTGAACAGGGGGCAGGTTACAATGAGCAGTTCTTC. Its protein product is CATSEQGAGYNEQFF.

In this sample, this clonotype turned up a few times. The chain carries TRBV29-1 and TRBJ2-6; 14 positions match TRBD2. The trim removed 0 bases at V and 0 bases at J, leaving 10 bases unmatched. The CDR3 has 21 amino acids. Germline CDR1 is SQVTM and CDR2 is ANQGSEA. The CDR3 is CSVEDPSTSGRGNSGANVLTF. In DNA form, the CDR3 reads TGCAGCGTTGAAGATCCCTCGACTAGCGGGAGGGGAAACTCTGGGGCCAACGTCCTGACTTTC. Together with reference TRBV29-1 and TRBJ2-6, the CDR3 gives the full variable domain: SAVISQKPSRDICQRGTSLTIQCQVDSQVTMMFWYRQQPGQSLTLIATANQGSEATYESGFVIDKFPISRPNLTFSTLTVSNMSPEDSSIYLCSVEDPSTSGRGNSGANVLTFGAGSRLTVL.

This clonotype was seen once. This chain's CDR3 is CASSWPGAEAFF. The DNA of the CDR3 is TGCGCCAGCAGCTGGCCAGGTGCTGAAGCTTTCTTT. The chain employs TRBV5-1 and TRBJ1-1; D ambiguous. The germline V gene has CDR1 SGHRS and CDR2 YFSETQ. V was pared by 3 bases and J by 6 bases, with 9 bases between. This CDR3 region has 12 residues.

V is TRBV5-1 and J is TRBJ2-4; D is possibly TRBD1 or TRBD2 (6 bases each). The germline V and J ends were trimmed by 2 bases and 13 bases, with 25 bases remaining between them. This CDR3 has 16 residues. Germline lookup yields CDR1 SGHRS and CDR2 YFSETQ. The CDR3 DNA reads TGCGCCAGCAGCTTAACTAGCAGGGGAACCTCGGGGGAGCAGTACTTC. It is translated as CASSLTSRGTSGEQYF.

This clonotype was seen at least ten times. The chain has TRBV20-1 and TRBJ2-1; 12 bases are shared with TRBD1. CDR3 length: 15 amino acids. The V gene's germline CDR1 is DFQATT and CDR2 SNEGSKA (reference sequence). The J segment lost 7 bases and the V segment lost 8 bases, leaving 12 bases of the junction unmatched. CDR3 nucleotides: TGCAGTACCCATTCCGGGACAGGGGGCTTGAATGAGCAGTTCTTC. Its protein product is CSTHSGTGGLNEQFF.

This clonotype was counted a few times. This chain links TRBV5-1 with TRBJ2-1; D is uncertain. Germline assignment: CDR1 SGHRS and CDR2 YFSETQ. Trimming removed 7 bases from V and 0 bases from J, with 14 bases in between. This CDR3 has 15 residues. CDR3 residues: CASSVEASSYNEQFF. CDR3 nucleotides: TGCGCCAGCTCCGTAGAAGCGAGCTCCTACAATGAGCAGTTCTTC.

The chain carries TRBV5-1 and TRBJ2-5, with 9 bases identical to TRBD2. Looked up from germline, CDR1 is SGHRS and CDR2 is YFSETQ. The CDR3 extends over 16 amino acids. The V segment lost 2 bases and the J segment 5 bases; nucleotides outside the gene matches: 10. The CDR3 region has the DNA TGCGCCAGCAGCTTCGGGGCCGTGACTAGCGGTGAGACCCAGTACTTC. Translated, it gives CASSFGAVTSGETQYF.

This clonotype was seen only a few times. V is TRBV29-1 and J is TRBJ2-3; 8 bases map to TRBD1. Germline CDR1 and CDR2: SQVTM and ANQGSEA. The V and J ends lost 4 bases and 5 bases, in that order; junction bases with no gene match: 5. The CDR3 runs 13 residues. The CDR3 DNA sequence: TGCAGCGTTGCGACAGGGGTGGTAGATACGCAGTATTTT. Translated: CSVATGVVDTQYF.

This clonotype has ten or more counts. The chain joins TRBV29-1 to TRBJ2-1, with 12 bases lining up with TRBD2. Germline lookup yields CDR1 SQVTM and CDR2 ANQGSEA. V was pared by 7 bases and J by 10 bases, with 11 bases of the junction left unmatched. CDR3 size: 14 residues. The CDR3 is CSGTWTSGTPEQFF. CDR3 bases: TGCAGCGGGACCTGGACTAGCGGGACCCCCGAGCAGTTCTTC.

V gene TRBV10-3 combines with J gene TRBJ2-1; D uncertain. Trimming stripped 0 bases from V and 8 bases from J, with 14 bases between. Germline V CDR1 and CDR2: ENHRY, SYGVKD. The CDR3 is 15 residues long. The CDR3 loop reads CAISESKSLLDEQFF. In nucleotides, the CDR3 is TGTGCCATCAGTGAGTCGAAGTCCCTCTTGGATGAGCAGTTCTTC.

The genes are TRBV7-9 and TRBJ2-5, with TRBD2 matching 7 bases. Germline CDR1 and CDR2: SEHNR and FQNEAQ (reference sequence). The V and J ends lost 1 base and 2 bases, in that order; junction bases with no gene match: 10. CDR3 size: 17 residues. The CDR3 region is CASSLGTNGRLQETQYF. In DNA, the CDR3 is TGTGCCAGCAGCTTAGGGACTAACGGGAGGCTACAAGAGACCCAGTACTTC.

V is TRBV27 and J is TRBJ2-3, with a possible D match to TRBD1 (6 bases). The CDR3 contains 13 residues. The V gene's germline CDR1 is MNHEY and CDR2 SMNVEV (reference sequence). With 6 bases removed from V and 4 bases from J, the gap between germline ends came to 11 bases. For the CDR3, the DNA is TGTGCCAGCAGACCTCAGGGGCCAGATACGCAGTATTTT. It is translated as CASRPQGPDTQYF.

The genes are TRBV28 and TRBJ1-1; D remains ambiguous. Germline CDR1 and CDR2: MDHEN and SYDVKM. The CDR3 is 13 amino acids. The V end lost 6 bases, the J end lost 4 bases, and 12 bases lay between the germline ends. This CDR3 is CASRDRPSTEAFF. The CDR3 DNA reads TGTGCCAGCAGGGACCGGCCGAGCACTGAAGCTTTCTTT.

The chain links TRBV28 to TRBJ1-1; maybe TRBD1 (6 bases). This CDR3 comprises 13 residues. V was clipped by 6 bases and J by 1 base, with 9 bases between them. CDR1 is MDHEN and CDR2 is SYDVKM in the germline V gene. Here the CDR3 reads CASRQQGNTEAFF. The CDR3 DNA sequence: TGTGCCAGCAGACAACAGGGGAACACTGAAGCTTTCTTT.

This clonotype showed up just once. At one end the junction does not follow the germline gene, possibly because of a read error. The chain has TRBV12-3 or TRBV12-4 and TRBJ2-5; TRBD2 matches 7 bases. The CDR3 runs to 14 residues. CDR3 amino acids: CASRLAGSGKTQYF. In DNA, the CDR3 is TGTGCCAGCAGGTTAGCGGGCTCGGGGAAGACCCAGTACTTC.

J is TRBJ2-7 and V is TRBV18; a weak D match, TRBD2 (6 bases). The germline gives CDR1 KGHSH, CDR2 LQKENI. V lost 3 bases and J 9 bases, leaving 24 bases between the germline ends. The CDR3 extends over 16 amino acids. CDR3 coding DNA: TGTGCCAGCTCACCTTCTGATGCGGCGGGGTTTGGTGGGCAGTACTTC. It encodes CASSPSDAAGFGGQYF.

The CDR3 loop is CASSPVGFASTDTQYF. CDR3 DNA sequence: TGTGCCAGCTCACCTGTGGGTTTCGCTAGCACAGATACGCAGTATTTT. The chain has TRBV18 and TRBJ2-3; no definite D call. The ends were cut back, 3 bases at V and 0 bases at J, with 13 bases in the middle. The germline CDR1 and CDR2 sequences are KGHSH and LQKENI. This CDR3 region has 16 residues.

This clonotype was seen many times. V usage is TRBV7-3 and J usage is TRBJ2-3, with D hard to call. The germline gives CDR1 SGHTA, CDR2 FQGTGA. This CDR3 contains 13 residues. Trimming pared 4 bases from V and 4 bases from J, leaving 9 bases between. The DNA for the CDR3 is TGTGCCAGCAGCTATGGACGATCAGATACGCAGTATTTT. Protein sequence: CASSYGRSDTQYF. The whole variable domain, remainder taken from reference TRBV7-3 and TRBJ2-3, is GAGVSQTPSNKVTEKGKYVELRCDPISGHTALYWYRQSLGQGPEFLIYFQGTGAADDSGLPNDRFFAVRPEGSVSTLKIQRTERGDSAVYLCASSYGRSDTQYFGPGTRLTVL.